In this sample, the clone carrying this T cell receptor (beta chain) turned up once. This sample is part of a study of blood T cell repertoires in COVID-19. Study-level background: The samples span acute and convalescent COVID-19 from the United States, Italy and Spain. T cells, B-cell-depleted T cells, or PBMCs provided the cDNA or gDNA that served as material.

Trimming took 6 bases from V and 6 from J; bases not matched to a gene: 2. CDR1 and CDR2 (germline): SQVTM, ANQGSEA. The CDR3 consists of 12 residues. Original handling: The assay estimated nucleated cells by amplifying reference gene primers. Repertoires were generated with immunoSEQ multiplex PCR, while TCRdb's copy carries only in-frame clones and drops some. Clone size and V and J calls were adopted from that table, with D and trimming inferred from the DNA. The sample has about 150,000 clones; roughly four fifths are singletons. Sequenced sample: peripheral blood. The source is a man aged 65 to 79 with active or convalescent COVID-19. This chain joins TRBV29-1 and TRBJ2-3; 11 nucleotides match TRBD2. The CDR3 coding sequence is TGCAGCGTACCTAGCGGGGGGGATACGCAGTATTTT. Its protein product is CSVPSGGDTQYF.